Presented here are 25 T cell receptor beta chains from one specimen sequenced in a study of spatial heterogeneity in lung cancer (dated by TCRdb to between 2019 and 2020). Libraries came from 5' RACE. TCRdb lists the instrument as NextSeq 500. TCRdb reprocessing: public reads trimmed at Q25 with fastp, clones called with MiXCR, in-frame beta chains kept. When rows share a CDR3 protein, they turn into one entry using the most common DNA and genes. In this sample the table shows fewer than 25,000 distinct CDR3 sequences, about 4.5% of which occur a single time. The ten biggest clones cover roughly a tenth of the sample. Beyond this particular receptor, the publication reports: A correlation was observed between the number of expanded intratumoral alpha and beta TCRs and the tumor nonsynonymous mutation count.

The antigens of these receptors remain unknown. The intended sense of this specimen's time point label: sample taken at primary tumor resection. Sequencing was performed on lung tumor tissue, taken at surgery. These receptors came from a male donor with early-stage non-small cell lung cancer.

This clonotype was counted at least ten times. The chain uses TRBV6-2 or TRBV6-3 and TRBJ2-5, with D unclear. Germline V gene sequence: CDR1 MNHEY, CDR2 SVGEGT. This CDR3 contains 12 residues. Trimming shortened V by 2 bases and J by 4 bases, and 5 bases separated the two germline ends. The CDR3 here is CASSYVGETQYF. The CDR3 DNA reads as TGTGCCAGCAGTTACGTGGGAGAGACCCAGTACTTC.

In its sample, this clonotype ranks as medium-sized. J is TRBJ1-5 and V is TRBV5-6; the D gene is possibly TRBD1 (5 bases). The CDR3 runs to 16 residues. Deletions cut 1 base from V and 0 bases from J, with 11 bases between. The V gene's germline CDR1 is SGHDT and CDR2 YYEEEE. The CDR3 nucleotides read TGTGCCAGCAGCTTGTTTGGGGCCCGTAGCAATCAGCCCCAGCATTTT. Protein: CASSLFGARSNQPQHF.

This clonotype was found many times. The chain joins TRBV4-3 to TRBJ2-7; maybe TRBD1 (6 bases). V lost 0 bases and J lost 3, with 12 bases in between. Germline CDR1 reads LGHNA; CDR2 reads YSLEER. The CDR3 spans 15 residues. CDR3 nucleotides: TGCGCCAGCAGCCAAGACCAGGGGACCTACTACGAGCAGTACTTC. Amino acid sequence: CASSQDQGTYYEQYF.

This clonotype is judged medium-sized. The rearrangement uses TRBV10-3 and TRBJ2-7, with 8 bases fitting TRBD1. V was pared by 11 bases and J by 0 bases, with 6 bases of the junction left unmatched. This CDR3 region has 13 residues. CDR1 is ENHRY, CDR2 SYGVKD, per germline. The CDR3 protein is CASQQGDSYEQYF. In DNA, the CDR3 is TGTGCCTCACAACAGGGGGACTCCTACGAGCAGTACTTC.

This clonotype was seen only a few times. As DNA, the CDR3 is TGTGCCAGCAGCTTTCGTTTGCCGGGACAGGGAAAGGGACTAGCCAAAAACATTCAGTACTTC. Amino acids: CASSFRLPGQGKGLAKNIQYF. The rearrangement links TRBV7-8 to TRBJ2-4; 9 bases agree with TRBD1. Germline V gives CDR1 SGHVS, CDR2 FQNEAQ. Unmatched junction bases numbered 18, after V lost 3 bases and J lost 0 bases. This CDR3 is 21 amino acids long.

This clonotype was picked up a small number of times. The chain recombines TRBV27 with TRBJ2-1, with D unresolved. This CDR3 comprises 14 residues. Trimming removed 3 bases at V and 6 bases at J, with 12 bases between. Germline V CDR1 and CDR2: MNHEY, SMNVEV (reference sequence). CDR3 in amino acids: CASSLGFSFNEQFF. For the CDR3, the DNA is TGTGCCAGCAGTTTGGGCTTTTCGTTCAATGAGCAGTTCTTC.

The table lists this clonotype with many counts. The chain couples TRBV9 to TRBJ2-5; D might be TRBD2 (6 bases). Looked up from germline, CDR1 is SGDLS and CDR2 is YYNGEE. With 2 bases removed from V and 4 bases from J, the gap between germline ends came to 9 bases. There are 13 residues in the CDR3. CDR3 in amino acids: CASSVGTLETQYF. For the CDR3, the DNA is TGTGCCAGCAGCGTCGGGACTTTAGAGACCCAGTACTTC. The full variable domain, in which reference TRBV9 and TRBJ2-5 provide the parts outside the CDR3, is DSGVTQTPKHLITATGQRVTLRCSPRSGDLSVYWYQQSLDQGLQFLIQYYNGEERAKGNILERFSAQQFPDLHSELNLSSLELGDSALYFCASSVGTLETQYFGPGTRLLVL.

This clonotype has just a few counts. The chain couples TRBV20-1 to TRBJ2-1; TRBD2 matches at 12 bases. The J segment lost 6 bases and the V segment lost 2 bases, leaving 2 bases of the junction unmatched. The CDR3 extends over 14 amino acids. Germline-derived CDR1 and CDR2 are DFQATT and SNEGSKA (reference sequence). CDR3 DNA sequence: TGCAGTGCTAGAACACTAGCGGGGGGCAATGAGCAGTTCTTC. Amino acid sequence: CSARTLAGGNEQFF.

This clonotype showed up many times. CDR3 bases: TGTGCCAGCAGTGGGGTTTCGGAAAAACTGTTTTTT. Translated: CASSGVSEKLFF. The chain has TRBV2 and TRBJ1-4; no definite D call. CDR3 length equals 12 residues. Trimming stripped 4 bases from V and 8 bases from J, with 8 bases between. Germline V CDR1 and CDR2: SNHLY, FYNNEI.

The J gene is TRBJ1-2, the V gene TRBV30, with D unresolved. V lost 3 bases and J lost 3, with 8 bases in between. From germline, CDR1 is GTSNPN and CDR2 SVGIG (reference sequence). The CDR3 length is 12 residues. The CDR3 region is CAWSSRDYGYTF. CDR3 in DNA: TGTGCCTGGAGCTCTAGGGACTATGGCTACACCTTC. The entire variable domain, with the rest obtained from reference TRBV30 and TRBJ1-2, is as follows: SQTIHQWPATLVQPVGSPLSLECTVEGTSNPNLYWYRQAAGRGLQLLFYSVGIGQISSEVPQNLSASRPQDRQFILSSKKLLLSDSGFYLCAWSSRDYGYTFGSGTRLTVV.

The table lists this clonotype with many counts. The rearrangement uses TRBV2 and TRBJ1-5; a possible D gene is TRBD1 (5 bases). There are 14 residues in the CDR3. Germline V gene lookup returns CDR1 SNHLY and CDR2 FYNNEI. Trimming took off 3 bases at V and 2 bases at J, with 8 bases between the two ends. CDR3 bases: TGTGCCAGCAGTGAGCAGGGCGGCAATCAGCCCCAGCATTTT. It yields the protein CASSEQGGNQPQHF.

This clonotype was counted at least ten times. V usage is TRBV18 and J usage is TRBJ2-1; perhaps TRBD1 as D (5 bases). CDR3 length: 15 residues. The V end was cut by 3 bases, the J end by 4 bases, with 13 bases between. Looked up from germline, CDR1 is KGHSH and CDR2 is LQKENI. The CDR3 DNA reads TGTGCCAGCTCACCGCGAAGCGACAGATACAATGAGCAGTTCTTC. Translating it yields CASSPRSDRYNEQFF.

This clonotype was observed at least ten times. CDR3 coding DNA: TGTGCCAGCAGCCCCCGGACAGGGGGTCCCTTCTATGGCTACACCTTC. It codes for CASSPRTGGPFYGYTF. This rearrangement joins TRBV7-8 to TRBJ1-2; 10 nucleotides match TRBD1. With 5 bases clipped from V and 4 bases from J, the junction kept 10 bases outside the gene matches. This CDR3 comprises 16 residues. The germline CDR1 and CDR2 sequences are SGHVS and FQNEAQ.

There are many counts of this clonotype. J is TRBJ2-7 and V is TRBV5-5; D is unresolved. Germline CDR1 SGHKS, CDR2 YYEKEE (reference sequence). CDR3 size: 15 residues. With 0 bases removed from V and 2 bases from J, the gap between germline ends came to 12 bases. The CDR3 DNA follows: TGTGCCAGCAGCTTGGACAGCGTGGGAACCTACGAGCAGTACTTC. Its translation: CASSLDSVGTYEQYF.

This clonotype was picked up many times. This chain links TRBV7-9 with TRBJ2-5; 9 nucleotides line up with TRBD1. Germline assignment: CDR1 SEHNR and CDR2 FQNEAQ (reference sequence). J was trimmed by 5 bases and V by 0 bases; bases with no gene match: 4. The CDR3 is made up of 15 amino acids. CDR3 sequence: CASSLATGGHETQYF. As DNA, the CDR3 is TGTGCCAGCAGCTTAGCTACAGGGGGCCATGAGACCCAGTACTTC. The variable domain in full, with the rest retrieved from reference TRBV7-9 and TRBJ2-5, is DTGVSQNPRHKITKRGQNVTFRCDPISEHNRLYWYRQTLGQGPEFLTYFQNEAQLEKSRLLSDRFSAERPKGSFSTLEIQRTEQGDSAMYLCASSLATGGHETQYFGPGTRLLVL.

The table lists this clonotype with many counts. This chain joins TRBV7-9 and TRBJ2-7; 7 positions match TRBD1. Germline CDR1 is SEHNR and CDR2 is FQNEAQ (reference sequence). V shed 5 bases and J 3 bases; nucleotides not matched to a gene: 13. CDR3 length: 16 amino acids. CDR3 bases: TGTGCCAGCAGCATAGGAATCCGGGACAGCGACTACGAGCAGTACTTC. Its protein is CASSIGIRDSDYEQYF. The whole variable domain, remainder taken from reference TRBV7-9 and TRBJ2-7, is DTGVSQNPRHKITKRGQNVTFRCDPISEHNRLYWYRQTLGQGPEFLTYFQNEAQLEKSRLLSDRFSAERPKGSFSTLEIQRTEQGDSAMYLCASSIGIRDSDYEQYFGPGTRLTVT.

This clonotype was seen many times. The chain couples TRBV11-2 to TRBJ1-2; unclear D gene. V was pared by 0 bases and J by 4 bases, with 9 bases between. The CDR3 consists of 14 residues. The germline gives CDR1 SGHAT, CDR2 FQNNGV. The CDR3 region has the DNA TGTGCCAGCAGCTTAGATCGCGGTTCCTATGGCTACACCTTC. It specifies CASSLDRGSYGYTF.

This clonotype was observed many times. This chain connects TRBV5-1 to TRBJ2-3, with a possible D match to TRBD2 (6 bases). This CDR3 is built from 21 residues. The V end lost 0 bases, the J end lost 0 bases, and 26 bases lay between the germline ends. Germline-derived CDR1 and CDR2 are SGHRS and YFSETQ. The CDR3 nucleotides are TGCGCCAGCAGCTTGGCCTTCTTTCGTTCCGTGCGGGGCCATAGCACAGATACGCAGTATTTT. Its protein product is CASSLAFFRSVRGHSTDTQYF.

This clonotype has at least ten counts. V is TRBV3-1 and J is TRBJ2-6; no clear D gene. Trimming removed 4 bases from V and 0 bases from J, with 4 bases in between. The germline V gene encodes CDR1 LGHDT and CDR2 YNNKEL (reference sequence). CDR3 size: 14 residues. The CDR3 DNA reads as TGTGCCAGCAGCCTGAACTCTGGGGCCAACGTCCTGACTTTC. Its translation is CASSLNSGANVLTF.

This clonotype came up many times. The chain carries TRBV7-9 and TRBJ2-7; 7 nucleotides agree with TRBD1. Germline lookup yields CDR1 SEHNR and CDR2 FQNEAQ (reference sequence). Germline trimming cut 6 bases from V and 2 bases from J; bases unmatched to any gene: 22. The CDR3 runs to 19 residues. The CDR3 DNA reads TGTGCCAGCAGTTTCGAGGGGGTGGCCAGGGACAGTTTCACCTACGAGCAGTACTTC. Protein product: CASSFEGVARDSFTYEQYF.

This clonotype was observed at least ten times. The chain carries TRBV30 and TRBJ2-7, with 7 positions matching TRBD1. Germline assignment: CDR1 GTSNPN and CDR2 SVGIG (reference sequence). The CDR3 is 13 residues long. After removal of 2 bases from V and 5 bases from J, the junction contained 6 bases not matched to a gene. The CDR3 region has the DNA TGTGCCTGGAGTACAGGGGCATCCGACGAGCAGTACTTC. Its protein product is CAWSTGASDEQYF.

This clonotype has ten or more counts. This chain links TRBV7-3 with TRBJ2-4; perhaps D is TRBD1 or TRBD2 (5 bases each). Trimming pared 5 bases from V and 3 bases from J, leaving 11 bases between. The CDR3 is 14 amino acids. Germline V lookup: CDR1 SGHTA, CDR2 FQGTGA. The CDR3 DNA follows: TGTGCCAGCAGCCCCGGGACGGACAAAAACATTCAGTACTTC. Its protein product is CASSPGTDKNIQYF.

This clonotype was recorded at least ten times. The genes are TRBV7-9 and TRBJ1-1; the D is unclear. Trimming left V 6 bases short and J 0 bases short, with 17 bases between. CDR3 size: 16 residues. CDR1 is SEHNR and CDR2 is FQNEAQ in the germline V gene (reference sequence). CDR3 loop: CASSLDLFLMNTEAFF. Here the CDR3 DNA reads TGTGCCAGCAGTTTGGACTTATTCCTCATGAACACTGAAGCTTTCTTT.

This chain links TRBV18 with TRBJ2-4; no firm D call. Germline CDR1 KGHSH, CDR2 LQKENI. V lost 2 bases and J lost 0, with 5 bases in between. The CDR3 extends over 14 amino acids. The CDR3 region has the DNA TGTGCCAGCTCACCAGCAGTAGCCAAAAACATTCAGTACTTC. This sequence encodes CASSPAVAKNIQYF.

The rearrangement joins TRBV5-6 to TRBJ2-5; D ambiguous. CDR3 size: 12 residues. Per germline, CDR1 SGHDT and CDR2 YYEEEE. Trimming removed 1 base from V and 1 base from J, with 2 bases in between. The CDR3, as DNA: TGTGCCAGCAGCTTGTCCCAAGAGACCCAGTACTTC. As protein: CASSLSQETQYF.